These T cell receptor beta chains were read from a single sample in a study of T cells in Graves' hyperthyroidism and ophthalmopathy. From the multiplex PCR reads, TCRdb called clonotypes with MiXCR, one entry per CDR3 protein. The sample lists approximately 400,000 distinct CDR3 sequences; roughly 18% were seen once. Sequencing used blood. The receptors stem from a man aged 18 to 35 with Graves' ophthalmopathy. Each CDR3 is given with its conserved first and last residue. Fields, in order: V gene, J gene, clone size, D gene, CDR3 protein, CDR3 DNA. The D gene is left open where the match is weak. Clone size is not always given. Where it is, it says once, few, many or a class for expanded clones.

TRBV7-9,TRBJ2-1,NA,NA,CASSDFRSTRGEQFF,TGCGCCAGCAGTGACTTCCGGTCCACCCGAGGTGAGCAGTTCTTC
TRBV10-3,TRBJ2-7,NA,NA,CAPTCRVSKEQYF,TGTGCCCCCACCTGTCGGGTGTCTAAAGAGCAGTACTTC
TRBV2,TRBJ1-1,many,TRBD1,CASSLDRTDFF,TGTGCCAGCAGTCTGGACAGGACGGATTTCTTT
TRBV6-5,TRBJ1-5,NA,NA,CASRAGRIWPQHF,TGTGCCAGCAGAGCGGGGCGGATTTGGCCCCAGCATTTT
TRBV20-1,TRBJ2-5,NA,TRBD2,CSARPSGVIAGGRETQYF,TGCAGTGCCAGACCCTCGGGGGTCATAGCGGGGGGGAGGGAGACCCAGTACTTC
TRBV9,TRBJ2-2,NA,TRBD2,CASTERGGPGELFF,TGTGCCAGCACCGAACGGGGGGGCCCCGGGGAGCTGTTTTTT
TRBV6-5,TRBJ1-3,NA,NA,CASNYAEFGNTIYF,TGTGCCAGCAATTATGCTGAATTTGGAAACACCATATATTTT
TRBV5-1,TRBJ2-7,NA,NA,CASSYSTAYEQYF,TGCGCCAGCAGCTACTCGACCGCGTACGAGCAGTACTTC
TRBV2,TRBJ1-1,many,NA,CASSGQTGTEAFF,TGTGCCAGCAGTGGACAAACGGGCACTGAAGCTTTCTTT
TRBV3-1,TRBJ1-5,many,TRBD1,CASSRGTADSNQPQHF,TGTGCCAGCAGTCGCGGGACAGCCGATAGCAATCAGCCCCAGCATTTT
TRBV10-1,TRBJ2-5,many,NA,CASSESTAQETQYF,TGCGCCAGCAGTGAGTCGACAGCTCAAGAGACCCAGTACTTC
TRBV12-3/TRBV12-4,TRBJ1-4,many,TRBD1,CASSSQTGVGEKLFF,TGTGCCAGCAGTTCACAGACAGGGGTAGGAGAAAAACTGTTTTTT
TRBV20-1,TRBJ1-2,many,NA,CSARAQHDRYTF,TGCAGTGCTAGAGCCCAGCATGATCGCTACACCTTC
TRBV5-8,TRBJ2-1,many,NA,CASSLPGDTAYNEQFF,TGTGCCAGCAGCCTACCCGGTGACACAGCCTACAATGAGCAGTTCTTC
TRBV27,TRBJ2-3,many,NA,CASSPRGSTDTQYF,TGTGCCAGCAGTCCCAGAGGGAGCACAGATACGCAGTATTTT
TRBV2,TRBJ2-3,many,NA,CASSVDFTDTQYF,TGTGCCAGCAGTGTTGACTTTACAGATACGCAGTATTTT
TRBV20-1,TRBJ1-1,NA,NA,CSARDSEAFF,TGCAGTGCTAGAGATTCAGAAGCTTTCTTT
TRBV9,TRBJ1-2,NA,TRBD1,CASSRTAGGYGYTF,TGTGCCAGCAGTCGGACCGCAGGGGGCTATGGCTACACCTTC
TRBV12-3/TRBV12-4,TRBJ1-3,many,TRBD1,CASSSGQGRNTIYF,TGTGCCAGCAGTTCGGGACAGGGTAGAAACACCATATATTTT
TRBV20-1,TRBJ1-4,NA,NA,CSASKGRDEKLFF,TGCAGTGCTAGTAAGGGAAGAGATGAAAAACTGTTTTTT
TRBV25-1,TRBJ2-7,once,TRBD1,CASSGLGQGQDEQYF,TGTGCCAGCAGTGGTTTAGGACAGGGGCAGGACGAGCAGTACTTC
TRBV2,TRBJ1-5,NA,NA,CASLRDNSNQPQHF,TGTGCCAGCCTCCGGGACAATAGCAATCAGCCCCAGCATTTT
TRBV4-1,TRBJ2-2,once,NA,CASSSGLSLKNTGELFF,TGCGCCAGCAGCTCCGGTCTTAGCTTGAAGAACACCGGGGAGCTGTTTTTT
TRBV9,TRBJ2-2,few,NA,CASSVRGIGDTGELFF,TGTGCCAGCAGCGTTAGGGGCATTGGGGACACCGGGGAGCTGTTTTTT
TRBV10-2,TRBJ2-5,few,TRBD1,CASSKDRVRETQYF,TGCGCCAGCAGCAAGGACAGGGTGCGGGAGACCCAGTACTTC
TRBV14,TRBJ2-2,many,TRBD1,CASSTPPGQGVTGELFF,TGTGCCAGCAGCACGCCCCCCGGGCAGGGGGTCACCGGGGAGCTGTTTTTT
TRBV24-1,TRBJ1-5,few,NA,CATSSGSQPQHF,TGTGCCACCAGCTCAGGGTCCCAGCCCCAGCATTTT
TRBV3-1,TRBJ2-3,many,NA,CASSQGLRASTDTQYF,TGTGCCAGCAGCCAAGGACTGCGGGCAAGCACAGATACGCAGTATTTT
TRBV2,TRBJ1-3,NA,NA,CASRGTAGNTIYF,TGTGCCAGCAGGGGGACGGCGGGAAACACCATATATTTT
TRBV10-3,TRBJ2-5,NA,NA,CAISSDLVTQETQYF,TGTGCCATTTCCAGTGATCTCGTTACTCAAGAGACCCAGTACTTC
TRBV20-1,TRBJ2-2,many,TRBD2,CSARDVWGAGGTGELFF,TGCAGTGCTAGAGATGTATGGGGAGCGGGGGGAACCGGGGAGCTGTTTTTT
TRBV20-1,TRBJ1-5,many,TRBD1,CSARRDRRDQPQHF,TGCAGTGCTAGACGGGACAGGCGCGATCAGCCCCAGCATTTT
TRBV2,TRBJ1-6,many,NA,CASRSRGSPLHF,TGTGCCAGCAGGTCTAGGGGTTCACCCCTCCACTTT
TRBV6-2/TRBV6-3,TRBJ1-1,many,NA,CASSPPGLLGNTEAFF,TGTGCCAGCAGCCCCCCGGGCCTCCTGGGGAACACTGAAGCTTTCTTT
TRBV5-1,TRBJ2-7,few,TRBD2,CASSSRGGSEQYF,TGCGCCAGCAGCTCCCGGGGAGGGAGCGAGCAGTACTTC
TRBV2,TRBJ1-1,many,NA,CASSPPGVTEAFF,TGTGCCAGCAGTCCGCCAGGGGTAACTGAAGCTTTCTTT
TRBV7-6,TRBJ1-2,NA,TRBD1,CASSLGIQQGSCSGYTF,TGTGCCAGCAGCTTAGGGATTCAACAGGGGTCGTGTAGTGGCTACACCTTC
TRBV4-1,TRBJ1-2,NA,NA,CASSHLIAGRGYTF,TGCGCCAGCAGCCATCTCATAGCGGGCAGGGGCTACACCTTC
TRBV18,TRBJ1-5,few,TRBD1,CASSPVGQGYQPQHF,TGTGCCAGCTCACCAGTGGGACAGGGTTATCAGCCCCAGCATTTT
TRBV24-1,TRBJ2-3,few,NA,CATRDGSTDTQYF,TGTGCCACCAGGGACGGATCCACAGATACGCAGTATTTT
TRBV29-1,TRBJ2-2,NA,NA,CSVDRKNTGELFF,TGCAGCGTCGACAGGAAGAACACCGGGGAGCTGTTTTTT
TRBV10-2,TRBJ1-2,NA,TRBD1,CASRGTGSPGGYTF,TGCGCCAGCAGGGGGACAGGGAGCCCGGGGGGCTACACCTTC
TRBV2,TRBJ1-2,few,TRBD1,CASSAHRDRGLDGYTF,TGTGCCAGCAGCGCCCACCGGGACAGGGGGCTTGATGGCTACACCTTC